This TCR beta chain was identified in a study of cytomegalovirus exposure and HLA in healthy donors (dated by TCRdb to about 2017). Turning to the overall study: An earlier analysis of roughly 630 of the donors reported approximately 290 Gb of sequence data and approximately 110 million unique TCR beta sequences from about 200 million T cells. An early release that covered more than 550 HLA-typed donors contained 300 to 350 gigabases of sequencing data and about 93 million unique TCR sequences. Among the roughly 370 genotyped donors, approximately 77% belonged to the genetic ancestry cluster associated with self-reported Caucasian donors. The study was designed to test whether signatures of past pathogen exposure could be identified by cataloging public T cell receptors. The T cell repertoires of under 750 subjects were profiled by immunosequencing and related to cytomegalovirus serostatus. Along with the roughly 670-subject first cohort, a separate validation cohort of over a hundred different subjects was used. High-throughput TCR immunosequencing, statistical association of individual TCRs with disease status, and machine learning were combined to predict cytomegalovirus infection status. A later analysis re-examined previously published TCR beta repertoires from roughly 720 donors and added high-resolution HLA genotyping to investigate patterns of TCR occurrence. Rather than drawing on any new phenotypic data, the later analysis identified candidate immune exposures from TCR beta sequences and the way those sequences occurred across donors. To decide whether each TCR beta V gene segment behaved as functional or pseudogenic, an earlier analysis of some 600 of the donors relied on high-throughput TCR beta sequencing. Donor age, sex, ethnicity and CMV serostatus were compiled together with the repertoire data. In a later genetic analysis, genome-wide SNP genotypes for 398 of the 666 donors were used, and that subset was treated as a discovery cohort. All discovery cohort repertoires had been generated using a single sequencing platform. Both class I and class II loci were covered by HLA typing, at four-digit resolution. Typing coverage varied by locus: roughly 620-640 donors for A, B, C, DRB1 and DQB1; approximately 520 for DQA1; 600 to 610 for DPA1; fewer than 480 for DPB1. Because of strong linkage in the cohort, four to six DR-DQ haplotypes were treated as single units for association and clustering. Among about 400 genotyped donors of the cohort, an average of roughly 230,000 unique TCR beta nucleotide sequences was sequenced per donor, of which about 18% were non-productive.

The cohort was made up of 500 to 800 healthy bone marrow donors. At the time of sampling, every cohort member was nominally healthy, though immune exposures that went unrecorded were likely present. The donor was CMV seropositive and belonged to the group of 250 to 300 seropositive cohort members. Each donor provided a peripheral blood sample, and peripheral blood mononuclear cells were used for TCR beta sequencing. The Qiagen DNeasy Blood Extraction Kit was used to extract genomic DNA from the blood cell samples. Preparation of the library involved the immunoSEQ multiplex PCR assay. For the multiplex PCR, a mixture combining 60 forward primers for TCR Vbeta segments and 13 reverse primers for TCR Jbeta segments was used. Amplification of the CDR3 region of rearranged TCR beta genes was performed with a multiplex PCR assay on genomic DNA. On the Illumina HiSeq System, the amplified TCR beta libraries were sequenced as 87-base-pair reads. The study's processing was this. Across the 700 or so repertoires, a later analysis counted 75 million to 90 million unique TCR beta chains, roughly 11 million of which were shared by at least two donors. Raw reads were error-corrected and collapsed into unique sequences with a nearest-neighbor algorithm that merged closely related sequences to remove PCR and sequencing errors. V, D and J gene segments were assigned by aligning CDR3 sequences to IMGT reference sequences. Each retained sequence needed at least a six-nucleotide match to both a V gene segment and a J gene segment. Rearrangements were called productive when the CDR3 lacked stop codons and stayed in frame with V and J; all others were non-productive. CDR3 was defined by IMGT convention, running from the second conserved V-encoded cysteine to the conserved J-encoded phenylalanine. In an earlier analysis of around 640 of the donors, sequences lacking an unambiguous match to a single V gene segment were excluded. In an earlier analysis of a few hundred of the donors, V segments were called functional above 56.7% productive rearrangements and were called segregating when the between-donor standard deviation exceeded 5%. To diagnose cytomegalovirus status from the catalog of TCR beta chain sequences, a statistical classification framework was built. In a later analysis, V and J genes were assigned by comparing TCR nucleotide sequences against IMGT/GENE-DB human TR gene sequences. The TCRdist pipeline was used in a later analysis to assign CDR3 sequences and most-parsimonious VDJ recombination scenarios. In a later analysis, each TCR beta chain was defined by its CDR3 amino acid sequence together with its V-gene family, and reads lacking a unique V-gene family were excluded. To address suspected cross-contamination and a sequencing artifact, a later analysis removed approximately 590 highly shared, low-generation-probability nucleotide sequences. In a later analysis, a clonal expansion index for each public chain was calculated from normalized within-repertoire ranks of inferred template counts. In a later analysis, generation probabilities were computed with a VDJ recombination model fitted to out-of-frame rearrangements, and the resulting probabilities were checked against IGoR. In a later analysis, TCR-TCR, TCR-HLA and TCR-CMV co-occurrence was scored with hypergeometric tests, and a repertoire-size bias correction was applied to TCR pairs. False discovery rates were estimated in a later analysis by permuting HLA or CMV assignments 20 times. In a later analysis, co-occurring TCRs were grouped using DBSCAN, with TCRdist sequence similarity added in when clustering inside HLA-allele-positive subsets. Repertoires with fewer than 30,000 or more than 120,000 public chains were left out of co-occurrence clustering, as were about five repertoires with anomalous nucleotide sharing. The table was pulled from immuneACCESS by TCRdb, which kept in-frame rearrangements only. Such tables lose some clones; where checked, under half of the loss comes from unresolved V genes, and the rest has no known cause. D and trimming were read from the DNA, whereas the V and J calls and clone size are those reported in that table. The sample includes 170,000 or so clones, with around 80% observed a single time. The ten largest clones represent 1% of the sample.

CDR1 and CDR2 are read off the germline V gene as MDHEN and SYDVKM. The CDR3 starts with the cysteine, ends with the phenylalanine, and has 13 residues. This entry keeps only the CDR3 DNA: 39 bases, framed from base 1. V is clipped by 6 bases and J by 1 base, and the sequence between their germline boundaries is 9 bases long. Beyond this particular receptor, the publication reports: Most TCR sequences were observed very rarely across donors, whereas some public TCRs were present in many individuals. Because some donors lacked HLA typing at each locus, the association tests relied only on the typed subset. A later analysis associated some 17,000 TCR beta sequences with specific HLA alleles at a false discovery rate of 0.05. Presence/absence analyses assumed roughly uniform sequencing depth across donors, an assumption that may not hold. When HLA alleles, especially DR and DQ, strongly co-occurred, TCR associations were difficult to assign to individual alleles. Because counts were too low, around 18 rarely observed V segments, including chromosome 9 orphons, were left out of the earlier analysis of a few hundred of the donors. CMV serostatus was the only immune exposure information available for the cohort. V-gene and J-gene trimming of TCR beta chains was associated with a missense DCLRE1C variant in a later genetic analysis, and the association was replicated in an independent cohort. A later genetic analysis reported fewer N-insertions in productive TCRs among donors in an Asian-associated ancestry cluster than the approximately 670-donor mean. The study gave a list of 150 to 200 TCR beta chains associated with cytomegalovirus. Only TCR beta chains were sequenced in this cohort, and the absence of alpha or paired-chain data limited detectable features. A further reported finding was that TCR beta sequences accurately predicted the HLA-A and HLA-B alleles for most subjects in the first cohort. In both the original and validation cohorts, the classifier was reported to diagnose cytomegalovirus status with high specificity and sensitivity. According to a later analysis, parvovirus B19, influenza, CMV and Epstein-Barr virus appeared linked to several top co-occurrence clusters. A few of the identified cytomegalovirus-associated TCR beta chains were confirmed in vitro to be specific for cytomegalovirus antigens. Compared with equally common non-associated chains, HLA-associated TCR beta chains in a later analysis were more clonally expanded and had lower generation probabilities. An earlier analysis of approximately 530 of the donors showed that most TCR beta V segments appeared in productive rearrangements either about 87% or about 30% of the time, which broadly matched IMGT annotations. In a later analysis, TCR association rates were found to vary across HLA loci, with the most associated TCRs seen for DRB1 alleles and the fewest for HLA-C alleles. A group of highly shared sequence variants was considered likely to be a technical artifact of the sequencing pipeline. The authors suggested that the approach could potentially be extended to other disease states and immunological phenotypes. Linkage disequilibrium might explain the correlated functional status among segregating V segments, but an unknown experimental factor could not be excluded. Most CMV-associated TCR beta chains appeared to be HLA-restricted in a later analysis, and the HLA associations seemed to be driven largely by CMV exposure. Because the 87-base-pair reads could not distinguish some IMGT-functional V segments, including TRBV6-2 and TRBV6-3, those segments were excluded.

To note about this clone: The clone's antigen remains unknown. The sample holds no much larger clone one base away, and base qualities are not on file.

This receptor was identified in a woman in her forties or fifties in good health and CMV-seropositive. Material for sequencing was PBMCs. The rearranged segments are TRBV28 and TRBJ1-1; no D gene can be assigned with confidence. This receptor carries the CDR3 CASRRAANTEAFF. The sequence in DNA is TGTGCCAGCAGGCGGGCAGCGAACACTGAAGCTTTCTTT.